This record concerns one T cell receptor beta chain sequence. Its specificity is not known. This entry is derived from a study of PD-1 blockade in classical Hodgkin lymphoma. Study results and caveats: The CD4+ diversity rise by C4D1 was clearest in complete responders.

Per germline, CDR1 SEHNR and CDR2 FQNEAQ (reference sequence). After removal of 1 base from V and 10 bases from J, the junction contained 8 bases not matched to a gene. The CDR3 is made up of 15 amino acids. Profiled with immunoSEQ multiplex PCR; TCRdb holds only in-frame clones, not every one. Here the sample spans tens of thousands of clones, roughly 80% being singletons. Every patient experienced relapse after autologous stem cell transplantation, and brentuximab vedotin exposure varied. The receptor was derived from a human donor with classical Hodgkin lymphoma. This sample comprised peripheral blood mononuclear cells (PBMCs), obtained before the second cycle of nivolumab. The chain carries TRBV7-9 and TRBJ2-2; TRBD2 agrees at 8 bases. Written as DNA, the CDR3 is TGTGCCAGCAGCTTAGGATCGGGAGGGCCTAAGGAGCTGTTTTTT. Translating gives CASSLGSGGPKELFF. The whole variable domain, filled in from reference TRBV7-9 and TRBJ2-2, reads DTGVSQNPRHKITKRGQNVTFRCDPISEHNRLYWYRQTLGQGPEFLTYFQNEAQLEKSRLLSDRFSAERPKGSFSTLEIQRTEQGDSAMYLCASSLGSGGPKELFFGEGSRLTVL.